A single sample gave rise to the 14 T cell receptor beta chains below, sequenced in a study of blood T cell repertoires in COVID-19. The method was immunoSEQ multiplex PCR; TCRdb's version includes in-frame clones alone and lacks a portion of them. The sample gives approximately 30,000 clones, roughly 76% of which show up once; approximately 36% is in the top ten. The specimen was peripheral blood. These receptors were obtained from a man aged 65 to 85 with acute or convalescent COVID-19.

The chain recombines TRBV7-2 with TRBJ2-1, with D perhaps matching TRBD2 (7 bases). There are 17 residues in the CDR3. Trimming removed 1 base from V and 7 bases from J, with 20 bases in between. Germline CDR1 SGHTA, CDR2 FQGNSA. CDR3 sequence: CASSLDRQSGGRNEQFF. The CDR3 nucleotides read TGTGCCAGCAGCTTAGATAGGCAATCGGGGGGCAGGAATGAGCAGTTCTTC. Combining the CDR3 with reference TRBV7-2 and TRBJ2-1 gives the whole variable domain GAGVSQSPSNKVTEKGKDVELRCDPISGHTALYWYRQSLGQGLEFLIYFQGNSAPDKSGLPSDRFSAERTGGSVSTLTIQRTQQEDSAVYLCASSLDRQSGGRNEQFFGPGTRLTVL.

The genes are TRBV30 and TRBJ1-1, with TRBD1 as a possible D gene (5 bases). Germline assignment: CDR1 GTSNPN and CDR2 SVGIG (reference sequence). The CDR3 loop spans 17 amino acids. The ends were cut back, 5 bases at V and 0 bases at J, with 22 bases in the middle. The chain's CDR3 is CAWGGSRTPRMNTEAFF. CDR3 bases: TGTGCCTGGGGGGGGAGTAGGACCCCTCGTATGAACACTGAAGCTTTCTTT.

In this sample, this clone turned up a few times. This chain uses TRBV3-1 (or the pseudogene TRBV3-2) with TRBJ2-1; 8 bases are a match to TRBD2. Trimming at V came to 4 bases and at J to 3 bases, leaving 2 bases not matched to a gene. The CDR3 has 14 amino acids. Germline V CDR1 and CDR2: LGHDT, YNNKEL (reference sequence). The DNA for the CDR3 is TGTGCCAGCAGCCCGACTAGCGTCTACAATGAGCAGTTCTTC. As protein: CASSPTSVYNEQFF.

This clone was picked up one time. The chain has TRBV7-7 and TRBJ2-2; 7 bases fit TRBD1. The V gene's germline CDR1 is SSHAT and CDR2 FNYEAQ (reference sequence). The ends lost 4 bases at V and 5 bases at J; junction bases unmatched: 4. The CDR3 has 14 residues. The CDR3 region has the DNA TGTGCCAGCAGCTCGACAGGGCCTACCGGGGAGCTGTTTTTT. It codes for CASSSTGPTGELFF.

In DNA, the CDR3 is TGTGCCAGCAGCTCCGCCGGGACTAGCGACTACAATGAGCAGTTCTTC. It specifies CASSSAGTSDYNEQFF. The chain has TRBV7-8 and TRBJ2-1, with 10 bases fitting TRBD2. J was trimmed by 3 bases and V by 4 bases; bases with no gene match: 6. CDR3 length: 16 residues. Germline V gives CDR1 SGHVS, CDR2 FQNEAQ.

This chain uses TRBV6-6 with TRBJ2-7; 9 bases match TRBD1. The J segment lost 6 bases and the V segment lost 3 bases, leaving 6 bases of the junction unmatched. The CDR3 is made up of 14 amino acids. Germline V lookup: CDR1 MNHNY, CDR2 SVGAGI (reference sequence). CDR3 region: CASSYGQGSVEQYF. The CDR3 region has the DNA TGTGCCAGCAGTTATGGACAGGGGTCCGTCGAGCAGTACTTC.

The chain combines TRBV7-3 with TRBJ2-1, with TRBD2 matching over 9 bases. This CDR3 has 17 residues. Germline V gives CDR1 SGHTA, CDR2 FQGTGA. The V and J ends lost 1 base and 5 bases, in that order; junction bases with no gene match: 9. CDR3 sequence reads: CASSLRRIAGVDNEQFF. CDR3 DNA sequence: TGTGCCAGCAGCTTAAGGAGGATAGCGGGGGTAGACAATGAGCAGTTCTTC.

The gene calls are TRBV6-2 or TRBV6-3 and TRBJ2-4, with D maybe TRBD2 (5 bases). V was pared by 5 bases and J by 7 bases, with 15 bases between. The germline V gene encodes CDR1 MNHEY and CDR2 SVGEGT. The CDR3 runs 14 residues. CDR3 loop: CASSPTGSSNIQYF. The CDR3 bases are TGTGCCAGCAGTCCCACTGGGAGCAGTAACATTCAGTACTTC.

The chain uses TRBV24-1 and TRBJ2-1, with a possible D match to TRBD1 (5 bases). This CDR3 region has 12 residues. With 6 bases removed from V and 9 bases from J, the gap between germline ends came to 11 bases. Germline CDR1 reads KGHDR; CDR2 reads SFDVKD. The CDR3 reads CATSTQRGEQFF. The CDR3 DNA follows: TGTGCCACCAGTACCCAAAGGGGTGAGCAGTTCTTC.

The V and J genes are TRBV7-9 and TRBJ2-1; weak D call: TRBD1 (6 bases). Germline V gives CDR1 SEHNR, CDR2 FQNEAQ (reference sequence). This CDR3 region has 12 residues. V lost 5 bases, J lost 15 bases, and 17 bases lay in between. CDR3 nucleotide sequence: TGTGCCAGCAGCAGTCAACAGGGTTCTCTGTTCTTC. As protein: CASSSQQGSLFF.

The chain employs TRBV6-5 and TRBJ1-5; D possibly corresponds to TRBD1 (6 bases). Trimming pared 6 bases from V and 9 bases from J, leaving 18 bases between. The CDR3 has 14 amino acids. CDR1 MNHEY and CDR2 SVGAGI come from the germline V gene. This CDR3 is CASSPLYDRSPQHF. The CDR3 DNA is TGTGCCAGCAGCCCCCTTTATGACAGGTCGCCCCAGCATTTT.

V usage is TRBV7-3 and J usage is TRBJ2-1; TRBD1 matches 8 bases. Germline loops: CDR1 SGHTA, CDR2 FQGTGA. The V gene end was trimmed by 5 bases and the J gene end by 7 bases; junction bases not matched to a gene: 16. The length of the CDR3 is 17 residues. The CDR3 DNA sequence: TGTGCCAGCAGCCCGACCTCAGGGGGCGCATGGAGAAATGAGCAGTTCTTC. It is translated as CASSPTSGGAWRNEQFF.

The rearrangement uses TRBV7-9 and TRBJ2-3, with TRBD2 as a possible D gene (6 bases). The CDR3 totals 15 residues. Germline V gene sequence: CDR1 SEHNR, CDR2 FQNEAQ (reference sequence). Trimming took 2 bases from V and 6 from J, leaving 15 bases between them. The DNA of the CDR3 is TGTGCCAGCAGCTTATCCGGGAGAGGGTTGGATACGCAGTATTTT. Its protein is CASSLSGRGLDTQYF.

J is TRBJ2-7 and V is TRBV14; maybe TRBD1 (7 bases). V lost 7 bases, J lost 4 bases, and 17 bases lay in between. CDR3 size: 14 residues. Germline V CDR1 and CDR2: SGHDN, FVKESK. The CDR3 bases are TGTGCCAGCAAAGTGGGCAGGGGGGTTTACGAGCAGTACTTC. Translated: CASKVGRGVYEQYF.